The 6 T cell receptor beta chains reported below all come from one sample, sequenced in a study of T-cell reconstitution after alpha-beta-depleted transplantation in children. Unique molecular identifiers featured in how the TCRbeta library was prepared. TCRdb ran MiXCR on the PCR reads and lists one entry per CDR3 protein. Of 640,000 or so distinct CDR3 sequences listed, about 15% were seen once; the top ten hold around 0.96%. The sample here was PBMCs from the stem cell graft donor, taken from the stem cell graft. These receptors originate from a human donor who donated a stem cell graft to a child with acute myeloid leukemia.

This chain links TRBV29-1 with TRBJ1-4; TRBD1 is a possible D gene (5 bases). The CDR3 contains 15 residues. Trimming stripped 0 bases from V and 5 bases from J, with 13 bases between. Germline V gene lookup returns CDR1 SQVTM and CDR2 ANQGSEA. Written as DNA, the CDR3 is TGCAGCGTTGAAGATCCTGTCGGGGGAAATGAAAAACTGTTTTTT. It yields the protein CSVEDPVGGNEKLFF.

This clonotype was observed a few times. The CDR3 DNA is TGTGCCAGCAGCGCCGGACAGCCCAATCAGCCCCAGCATTTT. It translates to CASSAGQPNQPQHF. This chain joins TRBV7-9 and TRBJ1-5, with D perhaps matching TRBD1 (6 bases). Trimming left V 5 bases short and J 3 bases short, with 11 bases between. Germline lookup yields CDR1 SEHNR and CDR2 FQNEAQ (reference sequence). This CDR3 has 14 residues.

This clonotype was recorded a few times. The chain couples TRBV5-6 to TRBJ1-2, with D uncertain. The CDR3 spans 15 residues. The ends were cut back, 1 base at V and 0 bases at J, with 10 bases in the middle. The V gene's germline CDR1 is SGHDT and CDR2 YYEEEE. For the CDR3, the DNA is TGTGCCAGCAGCTTGAAGGGTCTACCTAACTATGGCTACACCTTC. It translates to CASSLKGLPNYGYTF.

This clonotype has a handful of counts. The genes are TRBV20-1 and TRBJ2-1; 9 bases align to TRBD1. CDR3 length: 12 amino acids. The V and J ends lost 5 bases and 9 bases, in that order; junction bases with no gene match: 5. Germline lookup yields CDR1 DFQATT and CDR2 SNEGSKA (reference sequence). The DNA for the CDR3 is TGCAGTGCTCCACCGGGACAGGGTGAGCAGTTCTTC. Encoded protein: CSAPPGQGEQFF.

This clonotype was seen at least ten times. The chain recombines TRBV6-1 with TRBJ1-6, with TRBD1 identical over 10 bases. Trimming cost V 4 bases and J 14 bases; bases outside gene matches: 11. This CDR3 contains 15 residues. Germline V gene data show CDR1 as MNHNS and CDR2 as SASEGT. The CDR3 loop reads CASSGGTGAIVALHF. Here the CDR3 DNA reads TGTGCCAGCAGTGGAGGGACAGGGGCAATAGTCGCCCTCCACTTT.

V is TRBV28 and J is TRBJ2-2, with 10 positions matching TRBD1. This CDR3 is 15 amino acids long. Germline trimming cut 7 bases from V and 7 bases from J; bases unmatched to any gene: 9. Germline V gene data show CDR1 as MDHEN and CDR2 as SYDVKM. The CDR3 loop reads CASNDRGQRLGELFF. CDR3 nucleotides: TGTGCCAGCAATGACAGGGGGCAACGGCTCGGGGAGCTGTTTTTT.